The 10 T cell receptor beta chains below all came from one sample that was sequenced in a study of shared clonotypes between healthy human individuals. TCRdb's table, derived via immunoSEQ multiplex PCR, lists solely in-frame clones and lacks some. The table lists roughly 1,500,000 clones, 98% of them singletons. Sequencing used naive CD4+ T cells sorted from blood. The sample's subset: CD45RA+ positively selected. These receptors were obtained from a man aged 30 to 45 in good health.

V and J are TRBV29-1 and TRBJ2-1, with D maybe TRBD2 (6 bases). Germline lookup yields CDR1 SQVTM and CDR2 ANQGSEA. V lost 6 bases to trimming and J lost 6 bases, with 18 bases between them. This CDR3 spans 14 amino acids. CDR3 sequence: CSVAGRSIPNEQFF. Here the CDR3 DNA reads TGCAGCGTGGCGGGACGTAGCATACCCAATGAGCAGTTCTTC.

The genes are TRBV28 and TRBJ2-5; 8 nucleotides agree with TRBD2. Germline V lookup: CDR1 MDHEN, CDR2 SYDVKM. Trimming at V came to 3 bases and at J to 5 bases, leaving 5 bases not matched to a gene. The CDR3 runs to 14 residues. DNA of the CDR3: TGTGCCAGCAGTTTTATAGCGGGGAGGGAGACCCAGTACTTC. It translates to CASSFIAGRETQYF.

Details on this clone: The sample carries other DNA sequences with the same CDR3. The CDR3 nucleotides read TGCGCCAGCTCAACAGGGTTAAATCAGCCCCAGCATTTT. This sequence encodes CASSTGLNQPQHF. This chain joins TRBV10-1 and TRBJ1-5; D perhaps matches TRBD1 (6 bases). Per the germline V gene, CDR1 is WNHNN and CDR2 is SYGVQD (reference sequence). V lost 8 bases and J 4 bases, leaving 12 bases between the germline ends. The CDR3 runs to 13 residues.

This rearrangement joins TRBV7-6 to TRBJ2-7; D uncertain. Trimming took 4 bases from V and 4 from J, leaving 14 bases between them. Germline loops: CDR1 SGHVS, CDR2 FNYEAQ. The CDR3 is 14 amino acids. DNA for the CDR3: TGTGCCAGCAGCTATAATGAAATGATGTACGAGCAGTACTTC. Encoded protein: CASSYNEMMYEQYF.

This sequence joins TRBV2 and TRBJ2-3, with unresolved D. CDR3 length equals 14 residues. V lost 3 bases and J lost 2, with 9 bases in between. Germline V gene sequence: CDR1 SNHLY, CDR2 FYNNEI. The CDR3 spells CASSEWHVTDTQYF. Written as DNA, the CDR3 is TGTGCCAGCAGTGAGTGGCACGTCACAGATACGCAGTATTTT.

V and J are TRBV4-1 and TRBJ2-3; D is ambiguous. V was pared by 1 base and J by 0 bases, with 14 bases between. CDR3 size: 17 residues. Germline V gene data show CDR1 as MGHRA and CDR2 as YSYEKL. The CDR3 protein is CASSQGVEVWSTDTQYF. CDR3 coding DNA: TGCGCCAGCAGCCAAGGGGTAGAAGTGTGGAGCACAGATACGCAGTATTTT.

This chain's CDR3 is CASRTFGTLPEHEQYF. The CDR3 coding sequence is TGTGCCAGCAGAACCTTCGGGACCCTACCCGAACACGAGCAGTACTTC. The chain has TRBV11-2 and TRBJ2-7; D tentatively reads TRBD1 or TRBD2 (5 bases each). Germline CDR1 reads SGHAT; CDR2 reads FQNNGV. Trimming shortened V by 6 bases and J by 5 bases, and 23 bases separated the two germline ends. The CDR3 loop spans 16 amino acids.

This rearrangement joins TRBV19 to TRBJ2-2, with 15 bases lining up with TRBD2. CDR3 length: 16 residues. From germline, CDR1 is LNHDA and CDR2 SQIVND (reference sequence). Trimming cost V 5 bases and J 7 bases; bases outside gene matches: 5. This CDR3 is CASSGTSGRQNGELFF. The CDR3 DNA sequence: TGTGCCAGTAGTGGGACTAGCGGGAGGCAAAACGGGGAGCTGTTTTTT.

The gene calls are TRBV11-3 and TRBJ2-2, with D unresolved. This CDR3 has 13 residues. Germline V gene sequence: CDR1 SGHNT, CDR2 YENEEA. V lost 1 base and J lost 6, with 6 bases in between. The CDR3 region has the DNA TGTGCCAGCAGCTTAGCGGTAGCCGGGGAGCTGTTTTTT. Its translation is CASSLAVAGELFF. Full variable domain (missing parts from reference TRBV11-3 and TRBJ2-2): EAGVVQSPRYKIIEKKQPVAFWCNPISGHNTLYWYLQNLGQGPELLIRYENEEAVDDSQLPKDRFSAERLKGVDSTLKIQPAELGDSAVYLCASSLAVAGELFFGEGSRLTVL.

The rearrangement joins TRBV14 to TRBJ1-5; the D gene is possibly TRBD1 (5 bases). CDR1 SGHDN and CDR2 FVKESK come from the germline V gene. Deletions cut 2 bases from V and 2 bases from J, with 13 bases between. This CDR3 has 16 amino acids. This CDR3 reads CASSQQGGKGNQPQHF. The CDR3 region has the DNA TGTGCCAGCAGCCAACAGGGAGGAAAGGGCAATCAGCCCCAGCATTTT.